This T cell receptor beta chain emerged from a study of regulatory T cells in long-lasting Graves disease (dated by TCRdb to about 2021). A note on the overall study: Patients with newly diagnosed Graves' disease had been on antithyroid drugs for under 3 months. Peripheral blood TCR sequencing and RNA sequencing compared persistent Graves' disease patients with newly diagnosed Graves' disease patients. The study was registered as a clinical trial and conducted in China. A total of roughly 35 samples were covered by TCR sequencing, comprising around 13 persistent and roughly 20 newly diagnosed Graves' disease patients. The investigation overall reported the following: Sequencing and analysis were limited to the TCR beta chain. The authors noted that the small sample size was a limitation that may lower accuracy. Persistent Graves' disease patients showed lower TCR Shannon entropy and fewer highly expanded clones than newly diagnosed patients, suggesting clonal expansion. More public clonotypes were shared among persistent patients (roughly 3,000) than among newly diagnosed patients (966). Persistent disease showed preferential use of TRBV28, TRBJ1-2 and TRBJ2-5, whereas newly diagnosed disease favored TRBV20-1 and TRBJ2-1. Only peripheral blood was studied, because thyroid tissue, the primary lesion, was inaccessible.

V lost 2 bases and J lost 7 bases; the stretch between them is 20 bases long. From the cysteine up to the phenylalanine, the CDR3 has a length of 16 residues. CDR3 DNA only is kept here, 48 bases in frame from base 1. The table lists this clonotype with many counts. Its antigen is not yet known. There are no base qualities to consult, and no much larger clone falls within one base. This specimen's time point label, interpreted: newly diagnosed GD, antithyroid drugs for less than 3 months. For both TCR sequencing and RNA sequencing, RNA was extracted from PBMCs in TRIzol. Graves' disease was diagnosed according to American Thyroid Association guidelines. Recruitment of patients was carried out at an endocrinology department in Xi'an, China. Each patient gave around 9 milliliters of peripheral blood, collected in an EDTA anticoagulant tube. Ficoll Paque Plus density gradient separation was used to isolate PBMCs, and no further T cell sorting was performed. RNA quality was checked with an Agilent 2100 Bioanalyzer and agarose gel, and concentration with a NanoDrop 2000.

The library was generated by multiplex PCR. Sequencing was performed on an Illumina HiSeq 4000. To build TCR beta libraries, CDR3 regions were amplified by Arm-PCR using iRepertoire HTBI primers. PCR products were gel purified before sequencing. From the authors' description of their analysis: Gene usage analysis of CDR3 amino acid clonotypes used the approximately 62 TRBV and approximately 13 TRBJ segments found across samples. Filtered high-quality paired reads were merged into contigs using COPE and FqMerger. BLAST was used to align contigs to the IMGT TRBV, TRBD and TRBJ reference genes, and CDR3 was defined following IMGT. Any clonotype with a frequency above 0.1% was counted as a highly expanded clone. Shannon entropy was used to measure repertoire diversity, and the Gini coefficient was used to measure V-J evenness. Clonotypes shared by more than one individual were considered public. The public reads were reprocessed in TCRdb via fastp at Q25 and MiXCR, keeping in-frame beta chains. All rows with the same CDR3 protein become a single entry with the most common DNA and genes. TCRdb's processing, not the authors' own work, is the source of the V and J calls. The sample has more than 300,000 distinct CDR3 sequences on record, around 15% of them singletons. 22% of the sample is in the top ten clones.

This specimen was peripheral blood mononuclear cells (PBMCs), taken at new diagnosis, from a patient treated with antithyroid drugs. The TCR comes from a female donor with Graves disease. The rearranged segments are TRBV12-3 or TRBV12-4 and TRBJ2-5, with no D gene named confidently. The CDR3 in this case is CASSLWNTAARGTQYF. The DNA sequence follows: TGTGCCAGCAGTTTATGGAATACGGCAGCCCGAGGGACCCAGTACTTC.